The 4 T cell receptor beta chains below all came from one sample that was sequenced in a study of shared clonotypes between healthy human individuals (dated by TCRdb to between 2020 and 2021). CD8 naive samples consisted of CD45RO-negative cells that were positively selected for CCR7, yielding a CD45RA+CCR7+ population without TemRA cells. Libraries were made using the immunoSEQ multiplex PCR assay. This immuneACCESS table, as held by TCRdb, lists in-frame sequences with V and J called but not all clones. Of the missing ones, under half trace to an unresolved V gene in checked studies; the others have no known cause. In this sample the table shows about 820,000 clones, around 92% of which occur a single time. The ten largest clones add up to around 24% of the sample. The sequenced sample consisted of naive CD8+ T cells sorted from blood. This specimen's cell subset or site label, interpreted: CD45RA+CCR7+. All receptors come from a man aged 30 to 45 in good health.

This chain links TRBV7-9 with TRBJ2-3; 8 nucleotides agree with TRBD1. V gave up 4 bases and J gave up 4 bases; unmatched junction bases: 4. The length of the CDR3 is 14 residues. Germline CDR1 is SEHNR and CDR2 is FQNEAQ (reference sequence). CDR3: CASSSQGAADTQYF. CDR3 coding DNA: TGTGCCAGCAGCTCTCAGGGGGCCGCAGATACGCAGTATTTT.

The rearrangement joins TRBV27 to TRBJ2-5; D possibly uses TRBD1 or TRBD2 (5 bases each). Germline assignment: CDR1 MNHEY and CDR2 SMNVEV (reference sequence). CDR3 length equals 13 residues. V dropped 5 bases and J dropped 4 bases, with 11 bases sitting between them. CDR3 nucleotide sequence: TGTGCCAGCAGTAGGGACCATCGAGAGACCCAGTACTTC. Its translation is CASSRDHRETQYF.

V gene TRBV10-1 combines with J gene TRBJ1-5, with D perhaps TRBD1 (6 bases). V lost 6 bases and J 0 bases, leaving 6 bases between the germline ends. The CDR3 spans 13 residues. Germline V gene data show CDR1 as WNHNN and CDR2 as SYGVQD (reference sequence). CDR3 sequence reads: CASRGHSNQPQHF. CDR3 nucleotides: TGCGCCAGCAGGGGACATAGCAATCAGCCCCAGCATTTT.

This clone was observed once. This rearrangement joins TRBV7-9 to TRBJ2-1; D might be TRBD2 (6 bases). CDR1 SEHNR and CDR2 FQNEAQ come from the germline V gene (reference sequence). V was shortened by 2 bases and J by 8 bases, with 22 bases between the two germline ends. The CDR3 extends over 17 amino acids. CDR3: CASSLIRDSVGGDEQFF. CDR3 in DNA: TGTGCCAGCAGCTTAATCCGGGATTCAGTGGGAGGTGATGAGCAGTTCTTC.